This is a list of T cell receptor beta chains from one sample in a study of beta chain features in type 1 diabetes. Clones were read by immunoSEQ multiplex PCR, and TCRdb kept only the in-frame ones, dropping some. The sample has more than 300,000 clones; roughly 8% are singletons. The sample consisted of central memory CD4+ T cells from blood. The receptors stem from a woman aged 18-29 years in good health. Both conserved end residues are part of each CDR3. D genes are given only for firm matches. Some rows have no size entry. The others give once, few or many, or a class for an expanded clone.

CDR3 protein: CATSASRTMNTEAFF; CDR3 DNA: TGTGCCACCAGCGCGTCGCGGACCATGAACACTGAAGCTTTCTTT; J gene: TRBJ1-1; D gene: .; V gene: TRBV15; clone size: .
CDR3 protein: CASSLSSRVDEQFF; CDR3 DNA: TGCGCCAGCAGCTTGTCTTCCAGGGTGGATGAGCAGTTCTTC; J gene: TRBJ2-1; D gene: .; V gene: TRBV5-1; clone size: few
CDR3 protein: CASSVVYQPQHF; CDR3 DNA: TGTGCCAGCAGTGTTGTTTATCAGCCCCAGCATTTT; J gene: TRBJ1-5; D gene: .; V gene: TRBV2; clone size: .
CDR3 protein: CASTINRATDTQYF; CDR3 DNA: TGCGCCAGCACCATAAACAGGGCTACAGATACGCAGTATTTT; J gene: TRBJ2-3; D gene: .; V gene: TRBV5-1; clone size: .
CDR3 protein: CASSKLAGAGTDTQYF; CDR3 DNA: TGTGCCAGCAGTAAGCTAGCGGGAGCCGGCACAGATACGCAGTATTTT; J gene: TRBJ2-3; D gene: TRBD2; V gene: TRBV25-1; clone size: few
CDR3 protein: CASSLWTVNYGYTF; CDR3 DNA: TGTGCCAGTAGTCTATGGACCGTAAACTATGGCTACACCTTC; J gene: TRBJ1-2; D gene: .; V gene: TRBV19; clone size: .
CDR3 protein: CASSETSGARGYEQYF; CDR3 DNA: TGCGCCAGCAGCGAAACTAGCGGAGCTCGTGGCTACGAGCAGTACTTC; J gene: TRBJ2-7; D gene: TRBD2; V gene: TRBV4-3; clone size: many
CDR3 protein: CASSTTGTGLYEQYF; CDR3 DNA: TGTGCCAGCAGCACAACCGGGACAGGGCTTTACGAGCAGTACTTC; J gene: TRBJ2-7; D gene: TRBD1; V gene: TRBV5-5; clone size: few
CDR3 protein: CASRPTRLVAQYF; CDR3 DNA: TGTGCCAGCAGACCAACCAGACTAGTTGCTCAGTACTTC; J gene: TRBJ2-5; D gene: .; V gene: TRBV7-8; clone size: .
CDR3 protein: CSVWGRRAGSLTEAFF; CDR3 DNA: TGCAGCGTTTGGGGACGAAGGGCAGGGTCCCTCACTGAAGCTTTCTTT; J gene: TRBJ1-1; D gene: .; V gene: TRBV29-1; clone size: .
CDR3 protein: CASSLGQGQETQYF; CDR3 DNA: TGTGCTAGCAGCCTGGGACAGGGCCAAGAGACCCAGTACTTC; J gene: TRBJ2-5; D gene: TRBD1; V gene: TRBV7-7; clone size: few
CDR3 protein: CASSQDSHGNTEAFF; CDR3 DNA: TGCGCCAGCAGCCAAGATAGTCACGGGAACACTGAAGCTTTCTTT; J gene: TRBJ1-1; D gene: .; V gene: TRBV4-1; clone size: few
CDR3 protein: CASTREPSQETQYF; CDR3 DNA: TGTGCCAGTACACGGGAGCCGAGCCAAGAGACCCAGTACTTC; J gene: TRBJ2-5; D gene: .; V gene: TRBV9; clone size: .
CDR3 protein: CSVAPGADTQYF; CDR3 DNA: TGCAGCGTCGCGCCAGGGGCAGATACGCAGTATTTT; J gene: TRBJ2-3; D gene: .; V gene: TRBV29-1; clone size: few
CDR3 protein: CASILREANNEQFF; CDR3 DNA: TGTGCCAGCATCCTACGGGAAGCCAACAATGAGCAGTTCTTC; J gene: TRBJ2-1; D gene: .; V gene: TRBV7-2; clone size: few
CDR3 protein: CASSQDPWTSGLLSTDTQYF; CDR3 DNA: TGTGCCAGCAGCCAAGATCCCTGGACTAGCGGGCTTCTGAGCACAGATACGCAGTATTTT; J gene: TRBJ2-3; D gene: TRBD2; V gene: TRBV4-2; clone size: few
CDR3 protein: CASSLLGKNNEQFF; CDR3 DNA: TGTGCCAGCAGCTTATTAGGGAAAAACAATGAGCAGTTCTTC; J gene: TRBJ2-1; D gene: .; V gene: TRBV13; clone size: .
CDR3 protein: CASSVVGASNEQFF; CDR3 DNA: TGTGCCAGCAGCGTAGTTGGGGCGAGCAATGAGCAGTTCTTC; J gene: TRBJ2-1; D gene: .; V gene: TRBV9; clone size: many
CDR3 protein: CASSQGGLAGAHEQFF; CDR3 DNA: TGTGCCAGCAGCCAAGGAGGGCTAGCGGGAGCACATGAGCAGTTCTTC; J gene: TRBJ2-1; D gene: TRBD2; V gene: TRBV4-2; clone size: .
CDR3 protein: CASSLLLAHGEQFF; CDR3 DNA: TGTGCCAGCAGTTTGTTACTAGCCCACGGGGAGCAGTTCTTC; J gene: TRBJ2-1; D gene: .; V gene: TRBV27; clone size: .
CDR3 protein: CASSQDGSTNYGYTF; CDR3 DNA: TGTGCCAGCAGCCAAGATGGATCGACTAACTATGGCTACACCTTC; J gene: TRBJ1-2; D gene: .; V gene: TRBV4-2; clone size: few
CDR3 protein: CASSVFEQVNTEAFF; CDR3 DNA: TGTGCCAGCAGCGTATTTGAACAGGTGAACACTGAAGCTTTCTTT; J gene: TRBJ1-1; D gene: .; V gene: TRBV9; clone size: few
CDR3 protein: CASSLRSAGELFF; CDR3 DNA: TGTGCCAGCAGTTTGCGTAGTGCCGGGGAGCTGTTTTTT; J gene: TRBJ2-2; D gene: .; V gene: TRBV27; clone size: .
CDR3 protein: CASSRDYTDTQYF; CDR3 DNA: TGTGCCAGCAGTAGGGATTACACAGATACGCAGTATTTT; J gene: TRBJ2-3; D gene: .; V gene: TRBV2; clone size: few